Listed below are T cell receptor beta chains from one sample, sequenced in a study of T cell changes during pregnancy in multiple sclerosis. Measured with immunoSEQ multiplex PCR; TCRdb has only the in-frame clones, and not every one. The sample has about 36,000 clones, about nine tenths seen once; the top ten hold 11%. Material: CD8+ T cells from peripheral blood mononuclear cells, obtained in the third trimester of pregnancy. The receptors shown here come from a female donor with multiple sclerosis, enrolled in a pregnancy study. CDR3s include the opening cysteine and the closing phenylalanine or tryptophan. D genes are given only for firm matches. Clone size, where shown, is once, few, many, or a class for clones that have expanded.

>TRBV2|TRBJ2-3|.|.
CAAPKGDTQYF
>TRBV30|TRBJ2-2|.|TRBD1
CAWSGGQGVGGELFF
>TRBV27|TRBJ1-6|once|TRBD1
CASGRSGGQGFGSTPLHF
>TRBV29-1|TRBJ2-7|.|TRBD1
CSVEGGQGPFYEQYF
>TRBV27|TRBJ2-3|.|.
CASSHTDTQYF
>TRBV30|TRBJ2-1|.|TRBD2
CAWSRLGTSGNDEQFF
>TRBV4-3|TRBJ1-2|.|.
CASSQDPAEGYTF
>TRBV7-3|TRBJ2-1|.|TRBD2
CASSEAGGLSYNEQFF
>TRBV4-1|TRBJ2-5|.|TRBD2
CASSQEPAGGLETQYF
>TRBV12-5|TRBJ1-5|.|TRBD1
CASGQDRANQPQHF
>TRBV10-2|TRBJ2-7|.|TRBD1
CASSETGDRDLF
>TRBV6-1|TRBJ1-5|.|TRBD1
CASSEGGQGAQPQHF
>TRBV4-1|TRBJ2-2|.|.
CASSQEGQNTGELFF
>TRBV6-5|TRBJ2-5|.|TRBD1
CASSYRDRGRGETQYF
>TRBV19|TRBJ2-1|.|TRBD2
CASILPPAGGTHNEQFF
>TRBV6-6|TRBJ2-7|.|TRBD2
CASTLRAGYEQYF
>TRBV11-2|TRBJ2-7|once|.
CASSGMRLVYEQYF
>TRBV6-1|TRBJ1-2|once|TRBD1
CASSTRTGNYGYTF
>TRBV2|TRBJ2-7|.|.
CASSEFQGFYEQYF
>TRBV5-6|TRBJ1-2|once|TRBD1
CASSFNEGQGGYTF
>TRBV9|TRBJ2-7|.|.
CASSVDGAGAAYEQYF
>TRBV4-1|TRBJ1-1|.|.
CASSAGGAGTEAFF